This entry is about one T cell receptor (beta chain). The sample comes from a study of T cell clusters in autoimmune cytopenias. TRB rearrangements were amplified by touch-down multiplex PCR with mixed TRB-A/B primers. TCRdb reprocessed the multiplex PCR reads; each CDR3 protein has one entry and no DNA is given. The sample spans under 6,500 distinct CDR3 sequences; the ten largest clones claim under 25%. Approximately 36,000 genome equivalents of blood DNA were amplified for TRB. This same sample was also taken into another study, of T cell repertoires in aging, cancer and after chemotherapy. As reported in that work: The full dataset contained several million TCR reads. Compared with age-matched healthy donors, untreated hematological or solid cancer patients showed higher blood TCR clonality.

The receptor was isolated from a human donor in good health. The material sequenced was peripheral blood.

Here the CDR3 reads CSARDGVLDYGYTF. This rearrangement joins TRBV20-1 to TRBJ1-2. Germline V gene data show CDR1 as DFQATT and CDR2 as SNEGSKA (reference sequence). The CDR3 runs 14 residues.